Below, 32 T cell receptor beta chains from the same sample are listed, as sequenced in a study of early T cells in non-severe SARS-CoV-2 infection. From the 5' RACE reads, TCRdb called clonotypes with MiXCR, one entry per CDR3 protein. The table lists around 83,000 distinct CDR3 sequences, roughly 12% of them singletons, with 4.4% in the top ten. Here the sequenced sample was whole blood, taken at baseline. These receptor sequences come from an adult who was a healthcare worker with PCR-confirmed SARS-CoV-2 infection or an uninfected control (not recorded which).

This clonotype occurred a few times. The V call is TRBV6-2 or TRBV6-3, the J call TRBJ2-6; possibly TRBD1 for D (6 bases). Trimming stripped 4 bases from V and 0 bases from J, with 7 bases between. The CDR3 is 15 amino acids. Germline CDR1 MNHEY, CDR2 SVGEGT. The CDR3 region is CASSLQGSGANVLTF. CDR3 in DNA: TGTGCCAGCAGTTTACAGGGCTCTGGGGCCAACGTCCTGACTTTC.

There are many counts of this clonotype. The chain links TRBV5-8 to TRBJ1-3, with 7 nucleotides matching TRBD1. The CDR3 runs 16 residues. Germline values: CDR1 SGHTS, CDR2 YDEGEE. The junction had 4 bases not matched to a gene; V was cut back by 1 base and J by 0 bases. CDR3 protein: CASSLTGQRSGNTIYF. CDR3 bases: TGTGCCAGCAGCTTGACGGGACAGCGCTCTGGAAACACCATATATTTT.

The sample holds a few counts of this clonotype. The chain is built from TRBV7-8 and TRBJ1-5; TRBD1 aligns across 7 bases. Germline CDR1 reads SGHVS; CDR2 reads FQNEAQ. The V segment lost 4 bases and the J segment 3 bases; nucleotides outside the gene matches: 3. The CDR3 runs 14 residues. The CDR3 DNA reads TGTGCCAGCAGCTACAGGGGCCCCAATCAGCCCCAGCATTTT. Protein sequence: CASSYRGPNQPQHF. Using reference TRBV7-8 and TRBJ1-5 for the parts outside the CDR3, the full variable domain is GAGVSQSPRYKVAKRGQDVALRCDPISGHVSLFWYQQALGQGPEFLTYFQNEAQLDKSGLPSDRFFAERPEGSVSTLKIQRTQQEDSAVYLCASSYRGPNQPQHFGDGTRLSIL.

The CDR3 here is CASRAGEGSTDTQYF. The CDR3 DNA reads as TGCGCCAGCAGGGCAGGGGAGGGTAGCACAGATACGCAGTATTTT. The chain joins TRBV10-1 to TRBJ2-3; TRBD2 is a possible D gene (7 bases). Trimming stripped 6 bases from V and 0 bases from J, with 13 bases between. This CDR3 is 15 amino acids long. Germline lookup yields CDR1 WNHNN and CDR2 SYGVQD (reference sequence).

This clonotype was counted at least ten times. This sequence joins TRBV12-3 or TRBV12-4 and TRBJ2-1; TRBD2 aligns across 11 bases. Losses at the gene ends were 6 bases for V and 5 bases for J; bases not matched to a gene: 3. The CDR3 sequence is 14 residues long. CDR3 protein: CASRKTSGNNEQFF. The CDR3 nucleotides read TGTGCCAGCAGGAAGACTAGCGGGAACAATGAGCAGTTCTTC.

This clonotype came up many times. The gene calls are TRBV12-3 or TRBV12-4 and TRBJ2-2; 9 nucleotides agree with TRBD2. Trimming removed 6 bases from V and 5 bases from J; junction bases left unmatched: 10. The CDR3 loop spans 16 amino acids. The CDR3 is CASRHVGLARTGELFF. The CDR3 region has the DNA TGTGCCAGCAGGCATGTCGGACTAGCGAGGACCGGGGAGCTGTTTTTT.

This clonotype came up many times. V gene TRBV27 combines with J gene TRBJ2-7, with D possibly matching TRBD1 (5 bases). The germline gives CDR1 MNHEY, CDR2 SMNVEV (reference sequence). V dropped 5 bases and J dropped 4 bases, with 9 bases sitting between them. CDR3 size: 12 residues. CDR3 protein: CASSPQGYEQYF. CDR3 nucleotide sequence: TGTGCCAGCAGTCCTCAGGGTTACGAGCAGTACTTC.

This clonotype has only a few counts. The chain employs TRBV27 and TRBJ2-3; D possibly uses TRBD1 or TRBD2 (6 bases each). The CDR3 sequence is 15 residues long. Germline CDR1 reads MNHEY; CDR2 reads SMNVEV (reference sequence). The V end was cut by 6 bases, the J end by 4 bases, with 17 bases between. DNA of the CDR3: TGTGCCAGCAGCGGGGGCCCCGTGAGGGCAGATACGCAGTATTTT. Translated: CASSGGPVRADTQYF.

This clonotype was counted only a few times. The gene calls are TRBV11-2 and TRBJ2-7, with TRBD1 matching 8 bases. The germline V gene has CDR1 SGHAT and CDR2 FQNNGV. The CDR3 has 14 amino acids. The ends lost 4 bases at V and 0 bases at J; junction bases unmatched: 2. The CDR3 bases are TGTGCCAGCAGCTCACAGGGGGGCTCCTACGAGCAGTACTTC. Protein sequence: CASSSQGGSYEQYF.

This clonotype was observed at least ten times. The chain employs TRBV3-1 and TRBJ2-5, with D perhaps matching TRBD2 (5 bases). Trimming took off 3 bases at V and 9 bases at J, with 17 bases between the two ends. CDR1 and CDR2 (germline): LGHDT, YNNKEL (reference sequence). This CDR3 spans 14 amino acids. The DNA for the CDR3 is TGTGCCAGCAGCCATCGGGGATCCCCCGTCTCCCAGTACTTC. Amino acid sequence: CASSHRGSPVSQYF.

This chain connects TRBV5-1 to TRBJ2-3; the match to TRBD2 covers 8 bases. There are 16 residues in the CDR3. The junction had 12 bases not matched to a gene; V was cut back by 4 bases and J by 5 bases. Per germline, CDR1 SGHRS and CDR2 YFSETQ. The CDR3 protein is CASSAGGAASIDTQYF. CDR3 nucleotide sequence: TGCGCCAGCAGCGCCGGGGGGGCGGCTTCGATAGATACGCAGTATTTT. Using reference TRBV5-1 and TRBJ2-3 for the parts outside the CDR3, the full variable domain is KAGVTQTPRYLIKTRGQQVTLSCSPISGHRSVSWYQQTPGQGLQFLFEYFSETQRNKGNFPGRFSGRQFSNSRSEMNVSTLELGDSALYLCASSAGGAASIDTQYFGPGTRLTVL.

This clonotype was observed many times. The chain joins TRBV7-9 to TRBJ2-7; 13 nucleotides line up with TRBD2. Losses at the gene ends were 5 bases for V and 3 bases for J; bases not matched to a gene: 13. The V gene's germline CDR1 is SEHNR and CDR2 FQNEAQ (reference sequence). The CDR3 runs to 18 residues. This CDR3 reads CASSRTSGRAQPYYEQYF. DNA of the CDR3: TGTGCCAGCAGCAGAACTAGCGGGAGGGCCCAGCCCTACTACGAGCAGTACTTC.

This clonotype was seen many times. The chain is built from TRBV27 and TRBJ1-4, with D maybe TRBD1 (5 bases). V lost 3 bases, J lost 6 bases, and 11 bases lay in between. Germline V gene sequence: CDR1 MNHEY, CDR2 SMNVEV (reference sequence). The CDR3 extends over 14 amino acids. CDR3 coding DNA: TGTGCCAGCAGTTTCCTGGGAGGGGATGAAAAACTGTTTTTT. Translating gives CASSFLGGDEKLFF.

This clonotype was found many times. J is TRBJ2-1 and V is TRBV27; TRBD2 matches 9 bases. J lost 9 bases, V lost 4 bases, and 16 bases had no gene match. Germline V gene data show CDR1 as MNHEY and CDR2 as SMNVEV (reference sequence). The CDR3 contains 17 residues. In nucleotides, the CDR3 is TGTGCCAGCAGTTCGGGACTAGCCCAGGAGCGGACCCGTGAGCAGTTCTTC. It specifies CASSSGLAQERTREQFF.

The chain employs TRBV5-1 and TRBJ1-1; D uncertain. This CDR3 region has 14 residues. V was cut by 0 bases and J by 4 bases, with 10 bases left in between. CDR1 is SGHRS and CDR2 is YFSETQ in the germline V gene. CDR3 loop: CASSLAQGGTEAFF. The DNA for the CDR3 is TGCGCCAGCAGCTTGGCCCAAGGCGGCACTGAAGCTTTCTTT.

This clonotype came up many times. The chain couples TRBV28 to TRBJ1-1, with 9 nucleotides matching TRBD1. Germline loops: CDR1 MDHEN, CDR2 SYDVKM. This CDR3 has 15 residues. V shed 6 bases, J shed 5 bases, and the junction held 10 bases outside the gene matches. The CDR3 region is CASSLQGAPGTEAFF. CDR3 in DNA: TGTGCCAGCAGCCTACAGGGGGCGCCGGGGACTGAAGCTTTCTTT.

This clonotype was seen repeatedly, ten times or more. This sequence joins TRBV20-1 and TRBJ2-3; 7 bases align to TRBD1. Germline loops: CDR1 DFQATT, CDR2 SNEGSKA (reference sequence). Germline trimming cut 4 bases from V and 2 bases from J; bases unmatched to any gene: 15. The CDR3 is 17 residues long. CDR3: CSATMYRGAPLTDTQYF. The DNA of the CDR3 is TGCAGTGCTACAATGTACAGGGGTGCCCCACTCACAGATACGCAGTATTTT.

The V and J genes are TRBV5-1 and TRBJ2-5; D gene ambiguous. Trimming shortened V by 6 bases and J by 5 bases, and 17 bases separated the two germline ends. The CDR3 sequence is 14 residues long. CDR1 SGHRS and CDR2 YFSETQ come from the germline V gene. Here the CDR3 DNA reads TGCGCCAGCACCCCCGGTGGGGTATATGAGACCCAGTACTTC. Its protein is CASTPGGVYETQYF. Using reference TRBV5-1 and TRBJ2-5 for the parts outside the CDR3, the full variable domain is KAGVTQTPRYLIKTRGQQVTLSCSPISGHRSVSWYQQTPGQGLQFLFEYFSETQRNKGNFPGRFSGRQFSNSRSEMNVSTLELGDSALYLCASTPGGVYETQYFGPGTRLLVL.

The V and J genes are TRBV27 and TRBJ1-6; D is perhaps TRBD1 (6 bases). The V end lost 4 bases, the J end lost 7 bases, and 8 bases lay between the germline ends. This CDR3 comprises 13 residues. CDR1 is MNHEY and CDR2 is SMNVEV in the germline V gene (reference sequence). The DNA of the CDR3 is TGTGCCAGCAGTTGGGGGACAAATTCACCCCTCCACTTT. It is translated as CASSWGTNSPLHF.

The chain is built from TRBV5-1 and TRBJ2-3; D unclear. Per the germline V gene, CDR1 is SGHRS and CDR2 is YFSETQ. CDR3 size: 17 residues. The V end lost 1 base, the J end lost 2 bases, and 17 bases lay between the germline ends. The CDR3 DNA is TGCGCCAGCAGCTTGTCCCGGGTACCGGCCCCCACAGATACGCAGTATTTT. This translates into CASSLSRVPAPTDTQYF.

J is TRBJ2-7 and V is TRBV20-1, with TRBD2 identical over 9 bases. CDR1 is DFQATT and CDR2 is SNEGSKA in the germline V gene (reference sequence). The CDR3 is made up of 12 amino acids. Trimming removed 3 bases from V and 12 bases from J; junction bases left unmatched: 9. CDR3 loop: CSASPTSGRPYF. CDR3 sequence (DNA): TGCAGTGCTAGCCCGACTAGCGGAAGGCCGTACTTC.

This clonotype was observed a few times. The rearrangement joins TRBV15 to TRBJ1-2; no clear D gene. This CDR3 region has 12 residues. From germline, CDR1 is LNHNV and CDR2 YYDKDF (reference sequence). With 0 bases removed from V and 2 bases from J, the gap between germline ends came to 1 base. The CDR3 is CATSRENYGYTF. CDR3 nucleotides: TGTGCCACCAGCAGAGAGAACTATGGCTACACCTTC.

The chain combines TRBV12-3 or TRBV12-4 with TRBJ1-6, with D tentatively TRBD1 (5 bases). Trimming pared 7 bases from V and 10 bases from J, leaving 14 bases between. This CDR3 spans 13 amino acids. CDR3 sequence: CASTRQRESPLHF. Written as DNA, the CDR3 is TGTGCCAGCACAAGACAGAGGGAGTCACCCCTCCACTTT.

The rearrangement joins TRBV29-1 to TRBJ2-1, with 9 bases identical to TRBD2. Trimming removed 8 bases from V and 7 bases from J; junction bases left unmatched: 12. CDR1 is SQVTM, CDR2 ANQGSEA, per germline. This CDR3 has 14 residues. DNA for the CDR3: TGCAGCTCCAGAGGGACTAGCCGACGGAATGAGCAGTTCTTC. Protein: CSSRGTSRRNEQFF.

CDR3 region: CASSLAAGFGQQYF. The CDR3 nucleotides read TGTGCCAGCAGCTTAGCGGCGGGGTTTGGCCAGCAGTACTTC. This rearrangement joins TRBV7-2 to TRBJ2-7; perhaps TRBD2 as D (6 bases). Trimming removed 0 bases at V and 8 bases at J, with 14 bases between. The CDR3 runs 14 residues. The germline V gene has CDR1 SGHTA and CDR2 FQGNSA. The full variable domain, in which reference TRBV7-2 and TRBJ2-7 provide the parts outside the CDR3, is GAGVSQSPSNKVTEKGKDVELRCDPISGHTALYWYRQSLGQGLEFLIYFQGNSAPDKSGLPSDRFSAERTGGSVSTLTIQRTQQEDSAVYLCASSLAAGFGQQYFGPGTRLTVT.

This chain links TRBV3-1 with TRBJ2-2; 10 bases map to TRBD1. Germline V CDR1 and CDR2: LGHDT, YNNKEL (reference sequence). J gave up 6 bases and V 3 bases, and 10 bases lay outside the gene matches. The length of the CDR3 is 17 residues. The CDR3 sequence is CASSHLDRGPPSGELFF. DNA for the CDR3: TGTGCCAGCAGCCATCTTGACAGGGGGCCCCCCTCCGGGGAGCTGTTTTTT.

CDR3 loop: CASSPDPAGVYEQYF. In DNA form, the CDR3 reads TGTGCCAGCAGCCCGGATCCAGCGGGGGTCTACGAGCAGTACTTC. V gene TRBV12-3 or TRBV12-4 combines with J gene TRBJ2-7; TRBD2 matches at 8 bases. The CDR3 contains 15 residues. The V gene end was trimmed by 6 bases and the J gene end by 3 bases; junction bases not matched to a gene: 10.

This clonotype was picked up many times. The gene calls are TRBV4-1 and TRBJ1-4; D is undetermined. Germline loops: CDR1 MGHRA, CDR2 YSYEKL. The ends were cut back, 3 bases at V and 1 base at J, with 9 bases in the middle. There are 15 residues in the CDR3. DNA of the CDR3: TGCGCCAGCAGCCAGGCTGGGATAACTAATGAAAAACTGTTTTTT. It codes for CASSQAGITNEKLFF.

V usage is TRBV12-2 and J usage is TRBJ1-6. TRBV12-2 is shown as a pseudogene. The CDR3 is 15 residues long. Written as DNA, the CDR3 is TGTGCAAGTCGCTTAGCCGGGCGAGGGCCTTCACCCCTCCACTTT. Residues: CASRLAGRGPSPLHF.

This clonotype showed up just a few times. The J gene is TRBJ2-1, the V gene TRBV19, with 9 bases that match TRBD2. Germline lookup yields CDR1 LNHDA and CDR2 SQIVND (reference sequence). V shed 5 bases, J shed 7 bases, and the junction held 12 bases outside the gene matches. The length of the CDR3 is 16 residues. The CDR3 region is CASSPSSSGRENEQFF. In nucleotides, the CDR3 is TGTGCCAGTAGTCCCTCGAGTAGCGGGAGAGAGAATGAGCAGTTCTTC.

This chain joins TRBV27 and TRBJ2-3; 8 bases are shared with TRBD2. J lost 10 bases, V lost 7 bases, and 13 bases had no gene match. The CDR3 loop spans 14 amino acids. CDR1 MNHEY and CDR2 SMNVEV come from the germline V gene (reference sequence). The CDR3 protein is CASTSSGRRPAQYF. Here the CDR3 DNA reads TGTGCCAGCACCTCTAGCGGGCGACGACCAGCGCAGTATTTT.

This clonotype was seen ten or more times. The chain recombines TRBV29-1 with TRBJ2-2; possible D gene TRBD1, 6 bases. The CDR3 runs to 12 residues. The V gene's germline CDR1 is SQVTM and CDR2 ANQGSEA. The V gene lost 4 bases and the J gene lost 4 bases, with 7 bases spanning the gap. The CDR3 coding sequence is TGCAGCGTTGCCAGGGGCACCGGGGAGCTGTTTTTT. It is translated as CSVARGTGELFF.